This entry describes one T cell receptor beta chain. Per the original methods: Reference gene primers were amplified, and this amplification served to estimate nucleated cell counts. The table came from immunoSEQ multiplex PCR; TCRdb's copy has only in-frame clones and leaves some out. V and J calls plus clone size are reproduced from that table; the DNA served to infer D and trimming. The data contain 150,000 to 200,000 clones, about 86% of them seen just once; the ten biggest clones take up roughly 8.2%. This sample stems from a study of blood T cell repertoires in COVID-19. The overall study: T cells, B-cell-depleted T cells, or PBMCs provided the cDNA or gDNA that served as material.

V lost 6 bases and J 0 bases, leaving 9 bases between the germline ends. The CDR3 is made up of 14 amino acids. Germline values: CDR1 SNHLY, CDR2 FYNNEI. The sequenced sample consisted of peripheral blood. The clonotype originates from a man aged 60 to 75 with acute or convalescent COVID-19. The gene calls are TRBV2 and TRBJ1-5, with D hard to call. This chain's CDR3 is CASRATVSNQPQHF. For the CDR3, the DNA is TGTGCCAGCAGAGCCACAGTTAGCAATCAGCCCCAGCATTTT. The full variable domain, with the rest looked up from reference TRBV2 and TRBJ1-5, is EPEVTQTPSHQVTQMGQEVILRCVPISNHLYFYWYRQILGQKVEFLVSFYNNEISEKSEIFDDQFSVERPDGSNFTLKIRSTKLEDSAMYFCASRATVSNQPQHFGDGTRLSIL.